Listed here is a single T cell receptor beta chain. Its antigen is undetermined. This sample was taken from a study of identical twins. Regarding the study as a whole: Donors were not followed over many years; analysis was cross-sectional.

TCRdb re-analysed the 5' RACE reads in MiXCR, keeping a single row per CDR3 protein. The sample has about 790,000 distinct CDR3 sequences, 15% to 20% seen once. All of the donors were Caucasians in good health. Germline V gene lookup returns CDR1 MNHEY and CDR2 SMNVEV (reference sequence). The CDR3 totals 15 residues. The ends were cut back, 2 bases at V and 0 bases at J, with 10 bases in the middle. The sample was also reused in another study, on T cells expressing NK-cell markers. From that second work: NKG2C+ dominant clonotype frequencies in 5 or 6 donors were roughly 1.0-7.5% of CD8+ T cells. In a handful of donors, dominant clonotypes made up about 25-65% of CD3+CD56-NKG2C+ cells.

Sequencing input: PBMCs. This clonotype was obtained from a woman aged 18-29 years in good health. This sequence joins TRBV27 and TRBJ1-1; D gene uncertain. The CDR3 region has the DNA TGTGCCAGCAGTTTACAGTCGTTGGTGAACACTGAAGCTTTCTTT. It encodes CASSLQSLVNTEAFF.